The subject of this entry is one TCR beta chain. Method: immunoSEQ multiplex PCR; TCRdb's copy keeps in-frame clones and lacks some. The sample shows roughly 430,000 clones, 88% of them seen only once. This sample was included in a study of blood T cell repertoires in COVID-19. V lost 4 bases, J lost 7 bases, and 3 bases stayed unmatched. CDR1 is SQVTM and CDR2 is ANQGSEA in the germline V gene. The length of the CDR3 is 11 residues. This TCR derives from a woman in her forties with acute COVID-19. The specimen sequenced was PBMCs or T cells enriched from blood (not recorded which). V and J are TRBV29-1 and TRBJ1-1; 7 bases agree with TRBD1. CDR3 coding DNA: TGCAGCGTTGTACAGGGGATTGAAGCTTTCTTT. It is translated as CSVVQGIEAFF.